The T cell receptor (beta chain) described here comes from a study of cytomegalovirus exposure and HLA in healthy donors. Each of the donors was a healthy bone marrow donor. This CDR3 spans 15 amino acids. Germline V lookup: CDR1 SGHTA, CDR2 FQGNSA. Trimming removed 5 bases from V and 0 bases from J, with 10 bases in between. Overall study results and limits: Indistinguishable V segments such as TRBV6-2 and TRBV6-3 were excluded. Cytomegalovirus association was listed for approximately 150 TCR beta chains.

In the PCR, 60 Vbeta and 13 Jbeta primers were used. The data were produced by immunoSEQ multiplex PCR, yet TCRdb's version contains in-frame clones alone and is incomplete. The sample lists roughly 190,000 clones, 60% to 85% occurring once. Comment on this clone: As yet, its antigen is unknown.

Sequencing used PBMCs. This chain joins TRBV7-2 and TRBJ2-2, with D hard to call. This receptor was taken from a woman in her forties in good health and CMV-seronegative. As DNA, the CDR3 is TGTGCCAGCAGCCCCTCCTCGGCGAACACCGGGGAGCTGTTTTTT. Translated: CASSPSSANTGELFF. Drawing the rest from reference TRBV7-2 and TRBJ2-2, the complete variable domain is GAGVSQSPSNKVTEKGKDVELRCDPISGHTALYWYRQSLGQGLEFLIYFQGNSAPDKSGLPSDRFSAERTGGSVSTLTIQRTQQEDSAVYLCASSPSSANTGELFFGEGSRLTVL.